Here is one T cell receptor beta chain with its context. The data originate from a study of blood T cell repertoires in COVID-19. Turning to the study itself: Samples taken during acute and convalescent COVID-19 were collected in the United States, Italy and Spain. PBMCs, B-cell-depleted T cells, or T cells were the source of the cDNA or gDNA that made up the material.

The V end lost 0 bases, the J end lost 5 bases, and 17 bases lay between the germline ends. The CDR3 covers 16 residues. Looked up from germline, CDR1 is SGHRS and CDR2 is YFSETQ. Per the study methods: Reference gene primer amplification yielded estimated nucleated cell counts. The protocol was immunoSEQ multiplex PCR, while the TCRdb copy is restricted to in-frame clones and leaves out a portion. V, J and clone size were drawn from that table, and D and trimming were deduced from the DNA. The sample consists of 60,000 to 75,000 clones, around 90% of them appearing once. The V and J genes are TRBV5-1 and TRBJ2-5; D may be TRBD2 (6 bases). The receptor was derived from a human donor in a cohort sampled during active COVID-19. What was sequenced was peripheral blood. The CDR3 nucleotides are TGCGCCAGCAGCTTGGCCCCCAGTAGCGGTCAGGAGACCCAGTACTTC. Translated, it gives CASSLAPSSGQETQYF.